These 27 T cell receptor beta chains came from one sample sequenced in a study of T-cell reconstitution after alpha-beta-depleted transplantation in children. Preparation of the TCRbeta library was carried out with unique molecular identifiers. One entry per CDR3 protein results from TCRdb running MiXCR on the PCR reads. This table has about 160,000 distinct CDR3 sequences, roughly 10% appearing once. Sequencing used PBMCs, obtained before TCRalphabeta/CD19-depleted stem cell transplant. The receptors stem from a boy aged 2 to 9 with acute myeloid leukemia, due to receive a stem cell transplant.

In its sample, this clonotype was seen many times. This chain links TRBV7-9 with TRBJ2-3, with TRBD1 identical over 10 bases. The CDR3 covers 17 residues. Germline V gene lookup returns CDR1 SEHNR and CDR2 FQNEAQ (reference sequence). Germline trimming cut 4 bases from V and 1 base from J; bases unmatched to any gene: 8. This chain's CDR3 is CASSSGTGDFGTDTQYF. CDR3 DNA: TGTGCCAGCAGCTCGGGGACAGGGGATTTTGGCACAGATACGCAGTATTTT. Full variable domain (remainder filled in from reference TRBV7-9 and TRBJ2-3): DTGVSQNPRHKITKRGQNVTFRCDPISEHNRLYWYRQTLGQGPEFLTYFQNEAQLEKSRLLSDRFSAERPKGSFSTLEIQRTEQGDSAMYLCASSSGTGDFGTDTQYFGPGTRLTVL.

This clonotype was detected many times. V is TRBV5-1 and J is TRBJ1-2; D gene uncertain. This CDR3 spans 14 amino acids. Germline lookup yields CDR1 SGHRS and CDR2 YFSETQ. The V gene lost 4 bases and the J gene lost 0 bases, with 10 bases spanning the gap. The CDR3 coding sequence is TGCGCCAGCAGCCCTGACATAGCTAACTATGGCTACACCTTC. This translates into CASSPDIANYGYTF. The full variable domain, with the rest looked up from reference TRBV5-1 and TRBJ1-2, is KAGVTQTPRYLIKTRGQQVTLSCSPISGHRSVSWYQQTPGQGLQFLFEYFSETQRNKGNFPGRFSGRQFSNSRSEMNVSTLELGDSALYLCASSPDIANYGYTFGSGTRLTVV.

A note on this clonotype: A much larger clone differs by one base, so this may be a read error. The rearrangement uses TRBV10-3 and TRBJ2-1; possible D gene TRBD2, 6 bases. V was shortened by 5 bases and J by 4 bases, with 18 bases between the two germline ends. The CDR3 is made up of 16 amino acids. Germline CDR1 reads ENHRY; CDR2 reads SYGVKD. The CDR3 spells CAISQPIAALYNEQFF. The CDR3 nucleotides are TGTGCCATCAGTCAACCAATAGCGGCCCTTTACAATGAGCAGTTCTTC.

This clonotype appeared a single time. The CDR3 nucleotides are TGTGCCATCTGTGCAAACCCCCCGACGGGGATGTTTGGCAATCAGCCCCAGCATTTT. Its protein is CAICANPPTGMFGNQPQHF. The rearrangement joins TRBV3-1 to TRBJ1-5, with no clear D. Trimming took 10 bases from V and 2 from J, leaving 30 bases between them. Germline lookup yields CDR1 LGHDT and CDR2 YNNKEL (reference sequence). The CDR3 is made up of 19 amino acids. Together with reference TRBV3-1 and TRBJ1-5, the CDR3 gives the full variable domain: DTAVSQTPKYLVTQMGNDKSIKCEQNLGHDTMYWYKQDSKKFLKIMFSYNNKELIINETVPNRFSPKSPDKAHLNLHINSLELGDSAVYFCAICANPPTGMFGNQPQHFGDGTRLSIL.

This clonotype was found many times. The CDR3 sequence: CASSPGTADYGYTF. The DNA for the CDR3 is TGTGCCAGCAGCCCCGGGACCGCAGACTATGGCTACACCTTC. This chain links TRBV11-2 with TRBJ1-2; possibly TRBD1 for D (5 bases). The V gene lost 5 bases and the J gene lost 3 bases, with 13 bases spanning the gap. The V gene's germline CDR1 is SGHAT and CDR2 FQNNGV. The CDR3 runs 14 residues.

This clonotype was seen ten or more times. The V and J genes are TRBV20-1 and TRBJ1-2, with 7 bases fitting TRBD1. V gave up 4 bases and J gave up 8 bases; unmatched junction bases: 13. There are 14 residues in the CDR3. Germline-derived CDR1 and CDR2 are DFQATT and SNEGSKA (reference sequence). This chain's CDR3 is CSATSPDREGGYTF. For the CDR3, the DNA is TGCAGTGCTACATCCCCCGACAGGGAGGGAGGCTACACCTTC.

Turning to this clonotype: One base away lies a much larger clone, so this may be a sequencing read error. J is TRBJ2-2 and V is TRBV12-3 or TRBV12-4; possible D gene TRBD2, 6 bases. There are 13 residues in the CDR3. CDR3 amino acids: CASSEEGGGEPFF. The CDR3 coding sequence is TGTGCCAGCAGTGAAGAGGGAGGCGGGGAGCCGTTTTTT.

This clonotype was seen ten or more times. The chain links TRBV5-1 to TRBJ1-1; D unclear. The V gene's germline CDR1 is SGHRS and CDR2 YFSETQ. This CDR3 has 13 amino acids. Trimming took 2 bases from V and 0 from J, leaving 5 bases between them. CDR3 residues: CASSFDLNTEAFF. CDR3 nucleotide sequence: TGCGCCAGCAGCTTCGACTTGAACACTGAAGCTTTCTTT.

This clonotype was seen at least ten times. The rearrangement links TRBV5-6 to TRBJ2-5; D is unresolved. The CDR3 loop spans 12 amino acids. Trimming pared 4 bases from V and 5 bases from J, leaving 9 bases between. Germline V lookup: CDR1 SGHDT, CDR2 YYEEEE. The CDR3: CASSLGWETQYF. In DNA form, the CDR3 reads TGTGCCAGCAGCCTGGGGTGGGAGACCCAGTACTTC.

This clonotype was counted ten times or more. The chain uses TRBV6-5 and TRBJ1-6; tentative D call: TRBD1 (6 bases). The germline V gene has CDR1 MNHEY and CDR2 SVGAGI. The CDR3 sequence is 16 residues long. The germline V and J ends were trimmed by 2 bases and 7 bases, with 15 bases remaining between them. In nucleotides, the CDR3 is TGTGCCAGCAGTTACGCCTCAGGGGTTGGGAATTCACCCCTCCACTTT. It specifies CASSYASGVGNSPLHF.

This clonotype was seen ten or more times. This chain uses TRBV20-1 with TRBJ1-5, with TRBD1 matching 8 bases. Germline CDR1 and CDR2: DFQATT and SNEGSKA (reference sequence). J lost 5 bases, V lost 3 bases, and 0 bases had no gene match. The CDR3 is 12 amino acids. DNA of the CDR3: TGCAGTGCTAGGACAGGGGATCAGCCCCAGCATTTT. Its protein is CSARTGDQPQHF.

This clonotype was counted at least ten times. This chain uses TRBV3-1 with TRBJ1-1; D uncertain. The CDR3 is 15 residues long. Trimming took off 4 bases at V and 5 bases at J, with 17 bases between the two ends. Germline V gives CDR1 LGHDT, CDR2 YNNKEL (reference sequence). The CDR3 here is CASSRTPGRRTEAFF. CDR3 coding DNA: TGTGCCAGCAGCCGTACCCCAGGACGGAGAACTGAAGCTTTCTTT.

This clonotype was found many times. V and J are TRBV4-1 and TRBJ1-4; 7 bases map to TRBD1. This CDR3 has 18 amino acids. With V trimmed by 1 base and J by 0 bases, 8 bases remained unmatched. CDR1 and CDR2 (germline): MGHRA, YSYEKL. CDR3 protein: CASSQGHRGGPTNEKLFF. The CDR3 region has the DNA TGCGCCAGCAGCCAAGGTCACAGGGGCGGACCAACTAATGAAAAACTGTTTTTT.

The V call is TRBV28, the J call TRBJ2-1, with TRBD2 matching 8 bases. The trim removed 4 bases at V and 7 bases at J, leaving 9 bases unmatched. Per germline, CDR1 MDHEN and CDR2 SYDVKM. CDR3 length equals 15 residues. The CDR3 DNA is TGTGCCAGCAGTTCGCCGGGACTAGGAGGTAATGAGCAGTTCTTC. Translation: CASSSPGLGGNEQFF.

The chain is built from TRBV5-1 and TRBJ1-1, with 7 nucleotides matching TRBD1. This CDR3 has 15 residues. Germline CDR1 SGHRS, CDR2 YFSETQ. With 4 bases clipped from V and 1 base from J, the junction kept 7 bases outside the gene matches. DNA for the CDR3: TGCGCCAGCAGCAGAGGGGGACAGCAGAACACTGAAGCTTTCTTT. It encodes CASSRGGQQNTEAFF.

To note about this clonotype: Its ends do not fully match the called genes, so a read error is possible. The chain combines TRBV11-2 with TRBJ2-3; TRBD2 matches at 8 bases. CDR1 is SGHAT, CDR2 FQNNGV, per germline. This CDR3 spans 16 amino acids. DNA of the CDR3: TGTGCCAGCAGCTTTGTAGCGGGATCTACCACAGATACACAGTATTTT. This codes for CASSFVAGSTTDTQYF.

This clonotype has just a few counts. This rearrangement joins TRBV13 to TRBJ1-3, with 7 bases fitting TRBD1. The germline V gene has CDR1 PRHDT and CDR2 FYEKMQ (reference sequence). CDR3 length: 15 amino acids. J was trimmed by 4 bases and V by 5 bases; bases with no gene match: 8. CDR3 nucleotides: TGTGCCAGCAGCGACGCGGCCAGGGGGGGAAACACCATATATTTT. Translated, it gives CASSDAARGGNTIYF.

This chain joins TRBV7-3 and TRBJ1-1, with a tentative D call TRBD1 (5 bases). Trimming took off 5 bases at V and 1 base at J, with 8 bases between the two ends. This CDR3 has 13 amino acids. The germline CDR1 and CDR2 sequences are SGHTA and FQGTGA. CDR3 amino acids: CASSRGRNTEAFF. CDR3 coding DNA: TGTGCCAGCAGCCGGGGCAGGAACACTGAAGCTTTCTTT.

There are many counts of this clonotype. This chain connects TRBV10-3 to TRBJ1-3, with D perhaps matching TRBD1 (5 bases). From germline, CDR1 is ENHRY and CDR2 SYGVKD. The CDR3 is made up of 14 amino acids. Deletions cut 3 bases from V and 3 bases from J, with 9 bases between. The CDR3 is CAISDAGYGNTIYF. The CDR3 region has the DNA TGTGCCATCAGTGACGCAGGGTATGGAAACACCATATATTTT.

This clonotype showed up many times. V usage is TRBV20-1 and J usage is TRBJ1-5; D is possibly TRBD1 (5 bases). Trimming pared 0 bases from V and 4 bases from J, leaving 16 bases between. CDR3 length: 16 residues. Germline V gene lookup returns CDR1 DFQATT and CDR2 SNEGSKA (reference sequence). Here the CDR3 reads CSARDPSGPKNQPQHF. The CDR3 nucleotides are TGCAGTGCTAGAGATCCTTCGGGACCCAAGAATCAGCCCCAGCATTTT.

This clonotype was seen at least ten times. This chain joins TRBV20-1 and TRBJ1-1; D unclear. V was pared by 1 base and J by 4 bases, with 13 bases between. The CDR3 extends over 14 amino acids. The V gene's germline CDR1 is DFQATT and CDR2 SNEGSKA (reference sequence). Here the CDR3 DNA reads TGCAGTGCTAGAGCCCTTGGGTTGGGCACTGAAGCTTTCTTT. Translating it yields CSARALGLGTEAFF.

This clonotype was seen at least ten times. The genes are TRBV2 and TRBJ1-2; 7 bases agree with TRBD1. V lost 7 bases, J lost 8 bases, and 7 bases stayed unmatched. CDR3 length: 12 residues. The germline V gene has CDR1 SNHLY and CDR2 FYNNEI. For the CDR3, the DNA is TGTGCCAGCAACCTGGACAGGCAAGGCTACACCTTC. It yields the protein CASNLDRQGYTF.

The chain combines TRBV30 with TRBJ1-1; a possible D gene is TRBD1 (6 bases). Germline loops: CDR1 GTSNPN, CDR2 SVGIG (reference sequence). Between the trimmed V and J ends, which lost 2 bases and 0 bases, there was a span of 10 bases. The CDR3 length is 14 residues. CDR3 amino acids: CAWSLRGLNTEAFF. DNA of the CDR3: TGTGCCTGGAGTCTCCGGGGGCTGAACACTGAAGCTTTCTTT.

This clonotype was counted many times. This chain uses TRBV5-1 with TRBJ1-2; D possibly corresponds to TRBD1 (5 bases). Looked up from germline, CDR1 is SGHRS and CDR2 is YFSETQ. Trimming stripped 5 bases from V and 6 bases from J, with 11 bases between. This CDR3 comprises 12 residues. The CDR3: CASSSGTHGYTF. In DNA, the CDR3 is TGCGCCAGCAGTTCCGGGACCCATGGCTACACCTTC.

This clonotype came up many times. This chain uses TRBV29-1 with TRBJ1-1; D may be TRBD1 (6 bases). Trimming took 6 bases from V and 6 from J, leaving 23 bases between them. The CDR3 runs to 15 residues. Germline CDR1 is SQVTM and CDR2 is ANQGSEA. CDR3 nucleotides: TGCAGCGTGGGTCGAGCCCCAGGGGCGGGGGCTGAAGCTTTCTTT. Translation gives CSVGRAPGAGAEAFF.

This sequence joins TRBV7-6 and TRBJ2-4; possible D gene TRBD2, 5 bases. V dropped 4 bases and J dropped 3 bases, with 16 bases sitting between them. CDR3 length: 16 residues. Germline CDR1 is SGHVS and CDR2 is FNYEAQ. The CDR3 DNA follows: TGTGCCAGCAGCTCGGGCCGGGCTCGGGGCAAAAACATTCAGTACTTC. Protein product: CASSSGRARGKNIQYF.

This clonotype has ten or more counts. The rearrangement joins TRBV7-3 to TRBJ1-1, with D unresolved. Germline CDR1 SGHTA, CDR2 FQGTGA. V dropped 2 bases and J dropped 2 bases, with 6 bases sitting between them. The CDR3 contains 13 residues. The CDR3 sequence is CASSLERNTEAFF. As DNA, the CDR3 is TGTGCCAGCAGCTTAGAGCGTAACACTGAAGCTTTCTTT.